This TCR beta chain emerged from a study of cytomegalovirus exposure and HLA in healthy donors. Study-wide results and limits: Per a prior analysis, the majority of TCR beta V segments were productive roughly 90% or roughly 30% of the time. The study assumed roughly uniform donor sequencing depth for presence/absence analyses.

As regards this clone: Its antigen is as yet unknown. Different DNA sequences within this sample yield the same CDR3.

The PCR ran on 60 Vbeta and 13 Jbeta primers. Profiling relied on immunoSEQ multiplex PCR, and the TCRdb table lists in-frame clones only, not all of them. This table has some 130,000 clones, 75% to 90% appearing once. V was pared by 4 bases and J by 3 bases, with 5 bases between. The CDR3 loop spans 12 amino acids. CDR1 and CDR2 (germline): SGHNT, YYREEE (reference sequence). Sequenced sample: PBMCs. This chain connects TRBV5-4 to TRBJ2-1; D is unresolved. This clonotype was obtained from a woman aged 40 to 50 in good health and CMV-seronegative. The CDR3: CASSPNYNEQFF. Here the CDR3 DNA reads TGTGCCAGCAGCCCTAACTACAATGAGCAGTTCTTC.